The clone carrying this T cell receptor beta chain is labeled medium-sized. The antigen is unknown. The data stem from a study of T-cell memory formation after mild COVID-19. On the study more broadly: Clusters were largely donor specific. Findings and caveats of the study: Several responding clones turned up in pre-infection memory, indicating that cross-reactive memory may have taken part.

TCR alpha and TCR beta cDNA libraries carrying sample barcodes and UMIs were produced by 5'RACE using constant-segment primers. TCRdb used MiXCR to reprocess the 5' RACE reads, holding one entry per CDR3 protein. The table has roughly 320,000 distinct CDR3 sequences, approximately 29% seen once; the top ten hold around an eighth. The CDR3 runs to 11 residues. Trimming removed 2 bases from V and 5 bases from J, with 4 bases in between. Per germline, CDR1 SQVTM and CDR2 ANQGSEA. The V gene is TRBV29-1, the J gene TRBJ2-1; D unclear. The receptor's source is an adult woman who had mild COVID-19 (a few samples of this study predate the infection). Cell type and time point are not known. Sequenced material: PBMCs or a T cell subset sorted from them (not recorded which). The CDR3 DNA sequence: TGCAGCGTTGAACGAAACAATGAGCAGTTCTTC. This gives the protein CSVERNNEQFF.